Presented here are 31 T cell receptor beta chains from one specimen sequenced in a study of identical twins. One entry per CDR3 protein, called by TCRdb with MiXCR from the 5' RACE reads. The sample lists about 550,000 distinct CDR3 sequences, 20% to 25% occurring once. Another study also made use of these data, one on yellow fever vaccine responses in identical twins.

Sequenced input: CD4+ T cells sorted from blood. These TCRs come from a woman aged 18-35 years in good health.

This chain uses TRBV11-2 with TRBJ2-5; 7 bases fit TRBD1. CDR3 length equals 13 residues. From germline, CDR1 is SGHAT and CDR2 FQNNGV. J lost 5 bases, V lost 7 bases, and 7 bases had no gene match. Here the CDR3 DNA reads TGTGCCAGCAACAAGGGGGCCCAGGAGACCCAGTACTTC. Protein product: CASNKGAQETQYF.

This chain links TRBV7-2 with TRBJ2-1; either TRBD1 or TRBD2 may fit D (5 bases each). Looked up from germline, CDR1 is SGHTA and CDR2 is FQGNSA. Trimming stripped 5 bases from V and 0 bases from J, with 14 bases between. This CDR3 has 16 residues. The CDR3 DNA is TGTGCCAGCAGCCCCCGAGGGACCATCTCCTACAATGAGCAGTTCTTC. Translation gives CASSPRGTISYNEQFF.

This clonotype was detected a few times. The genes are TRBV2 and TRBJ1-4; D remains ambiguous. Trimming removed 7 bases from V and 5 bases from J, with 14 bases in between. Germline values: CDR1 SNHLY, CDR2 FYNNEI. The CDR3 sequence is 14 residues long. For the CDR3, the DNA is TGTGCCAGCACCGAAGGGTCGGTAAATGAAAAACTGTTTTTT. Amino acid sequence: CASTEGSVNEKLFF. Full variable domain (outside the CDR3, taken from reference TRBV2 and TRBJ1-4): EPEVTQTPSHQVTQMGQEVILRCVPISNHLYFYWYRQILGQKVEFLVSFYNNEISEKSEIFDDQFSVERPDGSNFTLKIRSTKLEDSAMYFCASTEGSVNEKLFFGSGTQLSVL.

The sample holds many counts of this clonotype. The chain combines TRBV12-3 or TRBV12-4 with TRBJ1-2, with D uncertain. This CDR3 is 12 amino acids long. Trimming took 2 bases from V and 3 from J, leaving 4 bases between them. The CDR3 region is CASSLNDYGYTF. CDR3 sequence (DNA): TGTGCCAGCAGTTTAAATGACTATGGCTACACCTTC.

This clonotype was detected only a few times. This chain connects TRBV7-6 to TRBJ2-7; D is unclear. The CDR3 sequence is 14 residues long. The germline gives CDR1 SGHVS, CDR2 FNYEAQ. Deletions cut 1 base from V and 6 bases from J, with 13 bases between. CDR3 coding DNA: TGTGCCAGCAGCTTAGTTGGGGATTCCCGCGAGCAGTACTTC. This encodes CASSLVGDSREQYF.

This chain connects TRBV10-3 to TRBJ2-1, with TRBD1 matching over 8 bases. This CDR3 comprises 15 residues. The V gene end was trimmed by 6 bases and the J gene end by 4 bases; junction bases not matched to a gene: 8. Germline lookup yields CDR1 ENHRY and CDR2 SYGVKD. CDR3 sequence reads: CAIRNGTGQYNEQFF. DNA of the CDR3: TGTGCCATCAGAAACGGGACAGGACAATACAATGAGCAGTTCTTC.

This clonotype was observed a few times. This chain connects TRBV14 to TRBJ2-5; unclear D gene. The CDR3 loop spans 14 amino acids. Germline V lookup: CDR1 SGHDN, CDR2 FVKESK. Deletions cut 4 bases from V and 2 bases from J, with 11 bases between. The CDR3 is CASSRQASQETQYF. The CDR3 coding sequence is TGTGCCAGCAGCCGTCAAGCATCTCAAGAGACCCAGTACTTC.

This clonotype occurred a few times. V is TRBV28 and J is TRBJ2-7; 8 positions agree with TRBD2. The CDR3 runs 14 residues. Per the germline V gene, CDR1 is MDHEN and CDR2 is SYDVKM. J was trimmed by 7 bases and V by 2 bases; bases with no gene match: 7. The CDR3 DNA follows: TGTGCCAGCAGTTTAGGCGGGAGGCCGGAAGAGCAGTACTTC. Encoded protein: CASSLGGRPEEQYF.

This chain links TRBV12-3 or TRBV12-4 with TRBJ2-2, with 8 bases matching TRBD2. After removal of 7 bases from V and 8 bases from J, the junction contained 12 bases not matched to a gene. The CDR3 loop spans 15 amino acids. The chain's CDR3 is CASNYGLASGGELFF. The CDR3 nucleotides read TGTGCCAGCAATTACGGACTAGCTTCTGGAGGGGAGCTGTTTTTT.

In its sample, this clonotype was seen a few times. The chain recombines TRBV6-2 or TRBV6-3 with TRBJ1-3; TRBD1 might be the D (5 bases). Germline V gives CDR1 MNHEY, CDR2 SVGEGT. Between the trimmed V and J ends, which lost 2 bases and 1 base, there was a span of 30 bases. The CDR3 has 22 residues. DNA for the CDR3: TGTGCCAGCAGTTACGAGAGGACCGGAACAAGGGCAGGGAAGGTTTCTGGAAACACCATATATTTT. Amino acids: CASSYERTGTRAGKVSGNTIYF.

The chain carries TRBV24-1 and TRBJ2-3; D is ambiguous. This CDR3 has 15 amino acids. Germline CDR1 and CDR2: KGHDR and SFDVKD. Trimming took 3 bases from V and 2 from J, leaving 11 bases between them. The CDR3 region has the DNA TGTGCCACCAGTGATCAAGCGAGCAACACAGATACGCAGTATTTT. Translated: CATSDQASNTDTQYF.

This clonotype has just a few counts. The CDR3 coding sequence is TGTGCCAGCAGTTTCTCGGGAGACCTCTTCACAGATACGCAGTATTTT. Its protein is CASSFSGDLFTDTQYF. V usage is TRBV6-2 or TRBV6-3 and J usage is TRBJ2-3, with a tentative D call TRBD2 (6 bases). V shed 4 bases and J shed 2 bases, with 16 bases lying between them. Germline assignment: CDR1 MNHEY and CDR2 SVGEGT. The CDR3 spans 16 residues.

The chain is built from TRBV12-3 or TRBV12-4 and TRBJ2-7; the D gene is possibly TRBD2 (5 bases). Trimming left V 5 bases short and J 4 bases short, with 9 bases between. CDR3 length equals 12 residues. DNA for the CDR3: TGTGCCAGCAGTGCGGACTTATACGAGCAGTACTTC. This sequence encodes CASSADLYEQYF.

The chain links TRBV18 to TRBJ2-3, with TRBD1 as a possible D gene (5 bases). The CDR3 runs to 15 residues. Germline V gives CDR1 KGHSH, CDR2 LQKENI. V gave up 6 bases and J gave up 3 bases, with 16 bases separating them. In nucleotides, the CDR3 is TGTGCCAGCTCCCCCTTAATAGGGGTAACAGATACGCAGTATTTT. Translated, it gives CASSPLIGVTDTQYF.

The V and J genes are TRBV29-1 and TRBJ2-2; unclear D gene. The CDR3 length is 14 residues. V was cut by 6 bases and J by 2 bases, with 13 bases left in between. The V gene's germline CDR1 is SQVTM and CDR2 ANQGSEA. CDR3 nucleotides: TGCAGCGTCAGACCCACTATAAACACCGGGGAGCTGTTTTTT. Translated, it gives CSVRPTINTGELFF.

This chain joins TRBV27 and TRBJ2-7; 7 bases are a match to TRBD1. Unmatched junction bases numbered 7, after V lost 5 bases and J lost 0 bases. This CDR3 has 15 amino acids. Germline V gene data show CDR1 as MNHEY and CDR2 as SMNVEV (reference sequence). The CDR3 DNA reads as TGTGCCAGCAGTAGACAGGGCTTCGGCTCCTACGAGCAGTACTTC. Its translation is CASSRQGFGSYEQYF.

CDR3 in DNA: TGTGCCAGCAGCCAAGGGGGGATGGGGTCGGGAGATACGCAGTATTTT. Residues: CASSQGGMGSGDTQYF. The chain joins TRBV3-1 to TRBJ2-3; either TRBD1 or TRBD2 may fit D (5 bases each). Deletions cut 1 base from V and 5 bases from J, with 16 bases between. The CDR3 length is 16 residues. The germline V gene has CDR1 LGHDT and CDR2 YNNKEL (reference sequence).

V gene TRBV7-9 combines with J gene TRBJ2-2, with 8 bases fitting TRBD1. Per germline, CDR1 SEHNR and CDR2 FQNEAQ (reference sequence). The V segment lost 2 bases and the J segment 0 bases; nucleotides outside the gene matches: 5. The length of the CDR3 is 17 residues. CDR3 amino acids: CASSLTGGRTNTGELFF. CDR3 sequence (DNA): TGTGCCAGCAGCTTAACAGGGGGGAGAACGAACACCGGGGAGCTGTTTTTT.

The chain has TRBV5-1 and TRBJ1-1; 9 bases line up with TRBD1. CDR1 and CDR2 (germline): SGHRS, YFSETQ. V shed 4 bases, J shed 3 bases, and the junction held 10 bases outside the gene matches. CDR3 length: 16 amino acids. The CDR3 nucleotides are TGCGCCAGCAGCCTACAGGGGGCAAGCATGGACACTGAAGCTTTCTTT. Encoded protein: CASSLQGASMDTEAFF.

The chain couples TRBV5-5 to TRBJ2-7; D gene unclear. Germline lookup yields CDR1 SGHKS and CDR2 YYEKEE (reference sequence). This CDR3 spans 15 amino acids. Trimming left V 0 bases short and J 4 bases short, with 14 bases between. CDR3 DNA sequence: TGTGCCAGCAGCTTGGCGTCCGATTTCCCTTACGAGCAGTACTTC. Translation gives CASSLASDFPYEQYF.

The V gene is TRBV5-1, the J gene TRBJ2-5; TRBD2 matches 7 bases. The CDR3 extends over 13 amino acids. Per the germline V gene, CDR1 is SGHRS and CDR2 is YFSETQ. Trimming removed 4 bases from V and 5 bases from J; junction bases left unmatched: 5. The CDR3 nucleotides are TGCGCCAGCAGCACCAGGGAGGGGGAGACCCAGTACTTC. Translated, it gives CASSTREGETQYF.

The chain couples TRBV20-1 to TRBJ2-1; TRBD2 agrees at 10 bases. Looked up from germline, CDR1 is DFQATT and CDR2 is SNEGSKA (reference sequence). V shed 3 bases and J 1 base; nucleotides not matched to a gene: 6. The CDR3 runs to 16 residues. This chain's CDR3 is CSARGLAGVSYNEQFF. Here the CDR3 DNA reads TGCAGTGCTAGGGGCCTAGCGGGAGTTTCCTACAATGAGCAGTTCTTC.

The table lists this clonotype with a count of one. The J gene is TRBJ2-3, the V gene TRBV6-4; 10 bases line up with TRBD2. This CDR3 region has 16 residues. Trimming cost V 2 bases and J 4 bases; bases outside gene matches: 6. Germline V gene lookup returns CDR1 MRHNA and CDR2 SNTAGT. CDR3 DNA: TGTGCCAGCAGTGACCAAGGGACTAGCGTACCAGATACGCAGTATTTT. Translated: CASSDQGTSVPDTQYF.

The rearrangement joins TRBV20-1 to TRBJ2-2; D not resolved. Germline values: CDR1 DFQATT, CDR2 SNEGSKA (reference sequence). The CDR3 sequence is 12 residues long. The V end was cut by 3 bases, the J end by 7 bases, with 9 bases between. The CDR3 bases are TGCAGTGCTAGTTCATTGCGCGGGGAGCTGTTTTTT. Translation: CSASSLRGELFF.

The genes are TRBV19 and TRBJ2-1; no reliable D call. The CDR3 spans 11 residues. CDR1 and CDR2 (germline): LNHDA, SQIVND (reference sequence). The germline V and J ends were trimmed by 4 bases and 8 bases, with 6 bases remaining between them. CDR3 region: CASSRFDEQFF. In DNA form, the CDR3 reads TGTGCCAGTAGTAGGTTCGATGAGCAGTTCTTC.

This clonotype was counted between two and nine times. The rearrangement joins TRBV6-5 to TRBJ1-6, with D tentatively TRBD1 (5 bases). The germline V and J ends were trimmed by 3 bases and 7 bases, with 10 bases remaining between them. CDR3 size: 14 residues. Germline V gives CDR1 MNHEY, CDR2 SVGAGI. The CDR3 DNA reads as TGTGCCAGCAGTTATAGGGGAGGGAATTCACCCCTCCACTTT. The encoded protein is CASSYRGGNSPLHF.

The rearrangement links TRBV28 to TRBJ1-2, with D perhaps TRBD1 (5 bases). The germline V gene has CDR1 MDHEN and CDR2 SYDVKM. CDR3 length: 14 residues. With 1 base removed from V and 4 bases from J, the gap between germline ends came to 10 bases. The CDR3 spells CASSLLGVGYGYTF. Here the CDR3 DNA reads TGTGCCAGCAGTTTATTGGGGGTCGGCTATGGCTACACCTTC.

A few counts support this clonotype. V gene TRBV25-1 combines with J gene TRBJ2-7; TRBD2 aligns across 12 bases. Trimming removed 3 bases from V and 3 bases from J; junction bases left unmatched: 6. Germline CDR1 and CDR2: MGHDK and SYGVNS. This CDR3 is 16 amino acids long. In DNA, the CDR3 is TGTGCCAGCAGTGACCCCGGACTAGCGGGAATCTACGAGCAGTACTTC. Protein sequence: CASSDPGLAGIYEQYF.

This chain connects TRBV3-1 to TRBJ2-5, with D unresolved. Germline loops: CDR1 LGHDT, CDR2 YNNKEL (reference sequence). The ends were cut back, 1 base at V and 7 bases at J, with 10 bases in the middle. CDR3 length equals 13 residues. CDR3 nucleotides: TGTGCCAGCAGCCAAGGTCGACCCGGGACCCAGTACTTC. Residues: CASSQGRPGTQYF.

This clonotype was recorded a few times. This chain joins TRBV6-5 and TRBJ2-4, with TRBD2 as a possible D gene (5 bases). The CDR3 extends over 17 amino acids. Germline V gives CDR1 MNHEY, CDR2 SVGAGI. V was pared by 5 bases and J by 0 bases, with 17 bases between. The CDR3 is CASSHPGGLLAKNIQYF. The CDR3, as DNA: TGTGCCAGCAGTCACCCAGGCGGGTTGCTAGCCAAAAACATTCAGTACTTC.

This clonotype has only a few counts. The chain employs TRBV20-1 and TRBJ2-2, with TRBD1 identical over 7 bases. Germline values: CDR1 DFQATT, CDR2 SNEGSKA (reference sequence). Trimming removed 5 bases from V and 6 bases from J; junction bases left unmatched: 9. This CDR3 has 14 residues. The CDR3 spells CSAADTGVAGELFF. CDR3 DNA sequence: TGCAGTGCTGCGGATACAGGGGTGGCCGGGGAGCTGTTTTTT.